The following is a T cell receptor beta chain sequence with its context. Mismatch with germline at one junction end may stem from a read error. The data originate from a study of blood T cell repertoires in COVID-19. On the study more broadly: Acute and convalescent COVID-19 samples came from the United States, Italy and Spain. Sources were T cells, B-cell-depleted T cells, or PBMCs; the material itself was cDNA or gDNA.

The CDR3 runs 12 residues. From germline, CDR1 is LNHNV and CDR2 YYDKDF (reference sequence). Original processing methods: How many nucleated cells were present was estimated from reference gene primer amplification. Sequenced by immunoSEQ multiplex PCR; TCRdb stores in-frame clones only, minus some. D and trimming were read from the DNA, whereas the V and J calls and clone size are those reported in that table. Of 270,000 or so clones listed, about 89% are singletons. This chain connects TRBV15 to TRBJ2-7, with D maybe TRBD1 (5 bases). Sequences were obtained from peripheral blood. This receptor was obtained from a man in his forties or fifties with acute or convalescent COVID-19. DNA for the CDR3: TGTGCAACCAAAGGGGCGCGAGACGAGCAGTACTTC. Translated: CATKGARDEQYF. The whole variable domain, remainder taken from reference TRBV15 and TRBJ2-7, is DAMVIQNPRYQVTQFGKPVTLSCSQTLNHNVMYWYQQKSSQAPKLLFHYYDKDFNNEADTPDNFQSRRPNTSFCFLDIRSPGLGDTAMYLCATKGARDEQYFGPGTRLTVT.